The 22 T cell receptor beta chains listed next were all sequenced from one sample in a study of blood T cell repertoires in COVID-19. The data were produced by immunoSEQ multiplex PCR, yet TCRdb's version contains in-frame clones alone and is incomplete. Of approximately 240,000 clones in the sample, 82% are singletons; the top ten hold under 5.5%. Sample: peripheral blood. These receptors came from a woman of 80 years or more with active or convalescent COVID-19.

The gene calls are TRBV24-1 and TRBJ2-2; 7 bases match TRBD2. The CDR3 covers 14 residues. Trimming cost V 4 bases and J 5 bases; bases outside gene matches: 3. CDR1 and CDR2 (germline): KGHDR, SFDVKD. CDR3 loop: CATSDIGGTGELFF. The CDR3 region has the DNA TGTGCCACCAGTGACATCGGGGGGACCGGGGAGCTGTTTTTT.

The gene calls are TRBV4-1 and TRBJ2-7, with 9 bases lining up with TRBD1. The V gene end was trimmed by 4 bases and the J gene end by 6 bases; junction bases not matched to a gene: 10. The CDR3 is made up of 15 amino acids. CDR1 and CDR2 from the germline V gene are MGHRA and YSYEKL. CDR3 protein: CASSLRTGDLGEQYF. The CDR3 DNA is TGCGCCAGCAGCCTTCGGACAGGGGACCTAGGCGAGCAGTACTTC.

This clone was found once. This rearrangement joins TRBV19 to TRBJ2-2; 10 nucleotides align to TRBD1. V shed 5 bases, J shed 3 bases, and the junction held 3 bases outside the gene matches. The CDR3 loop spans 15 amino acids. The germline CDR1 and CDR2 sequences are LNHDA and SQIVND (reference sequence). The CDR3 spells CASSWDRGHTGELFF. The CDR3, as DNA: TGTGCCAGTAGTTGGGACAGGGGACACACCGGGGAGCTGTTTTTT.

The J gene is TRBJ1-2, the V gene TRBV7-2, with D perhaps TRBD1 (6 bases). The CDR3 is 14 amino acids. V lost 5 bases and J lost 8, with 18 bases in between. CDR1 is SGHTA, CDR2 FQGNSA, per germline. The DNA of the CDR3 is TGTGCCAGCAGCAAATCCCAGGGGATCGACGGCTACACCTTC. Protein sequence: CASSKSQGIDGYTF. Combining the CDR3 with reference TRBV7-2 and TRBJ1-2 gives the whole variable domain GAGVSQSPSNKVTEKGKDVELRCDPISGHTALYWYRQSLGQGLEFLIYFQGNSAPDKSGLPSDRFSAERTGGSVSTLTIQRTQQEDSAVYLCASSKSQGIDGYTFGSGTRLTVV.

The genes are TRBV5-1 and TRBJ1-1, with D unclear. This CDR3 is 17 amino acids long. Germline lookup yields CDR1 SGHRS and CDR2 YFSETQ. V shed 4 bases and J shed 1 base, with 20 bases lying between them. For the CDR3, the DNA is TGCGCCAGCAGCCCCCATGAACTGAGACGGGAGAACACTGAAGCTTTCTTT. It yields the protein CASSPHELRRENTEAFF.

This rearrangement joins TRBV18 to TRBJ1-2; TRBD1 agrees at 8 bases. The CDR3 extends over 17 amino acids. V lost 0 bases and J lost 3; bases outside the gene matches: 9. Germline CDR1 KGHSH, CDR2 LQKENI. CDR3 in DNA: TGTGCCAGCTCACCACCTATTCCAGACAGGGGAGACTATGGCTACACCTTC. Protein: CASSPPIPDRGDYGYTF.

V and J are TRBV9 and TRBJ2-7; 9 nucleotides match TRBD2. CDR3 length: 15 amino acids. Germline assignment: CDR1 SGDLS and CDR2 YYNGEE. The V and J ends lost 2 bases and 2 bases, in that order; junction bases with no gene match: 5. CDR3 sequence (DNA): TGTGCCAGCAGCGTTGGGCGGGAGGGTCCCTACGAGCAGTACTTC. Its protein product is CASSVGREGPYEQYF.

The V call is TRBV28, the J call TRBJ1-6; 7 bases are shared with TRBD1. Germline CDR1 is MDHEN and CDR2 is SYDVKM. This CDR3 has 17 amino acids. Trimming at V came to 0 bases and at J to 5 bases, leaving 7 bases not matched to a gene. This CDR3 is CASSLWEGAQDNSPLHF. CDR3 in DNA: TGTGCCAGCAGTTTATGGGAGGGGGCGCAGGATAATTCACCCCTCCACTTT. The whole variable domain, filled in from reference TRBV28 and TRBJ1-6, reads DVKVTQSSRYLVKRTGEKVFLECVQDMDHENMFWYRQDPGLGLRLIYFSYDVKMKEKGDIPEGYSVSREKKERFSLILESASTNQTSMYLCASSLWEGAQDNSPLHFGNGTRLTVT.

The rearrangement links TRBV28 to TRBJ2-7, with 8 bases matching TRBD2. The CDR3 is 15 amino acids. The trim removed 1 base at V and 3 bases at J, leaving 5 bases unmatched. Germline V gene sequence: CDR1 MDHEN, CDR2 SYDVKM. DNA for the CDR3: TGTGCCAGCAGTTTATATAGCGGGGCCCTCTACGAGCAGTACTTC. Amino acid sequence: CASSLYSGALYEQYF. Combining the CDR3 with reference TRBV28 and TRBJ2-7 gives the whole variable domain DVKVTQSSRYLVKRTGEKVFLECVQDMDHENMFWYRQDPGLGLRLIYFSYDVKMKEKGDIPEGYSVSREKKERFSLILESASTNQTSMYLCASSLYSGALYEQYFGPGTRLTVT.

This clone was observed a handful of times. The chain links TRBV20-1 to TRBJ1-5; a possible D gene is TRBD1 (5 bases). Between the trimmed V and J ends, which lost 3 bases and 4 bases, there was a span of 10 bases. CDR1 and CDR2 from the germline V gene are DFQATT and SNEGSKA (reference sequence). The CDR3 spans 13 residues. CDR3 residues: CSASPPGNQPQHF. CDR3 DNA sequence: TGCAGTGCTAGTCCGCCAGGGAATCAGCCCCAGCATTTT.

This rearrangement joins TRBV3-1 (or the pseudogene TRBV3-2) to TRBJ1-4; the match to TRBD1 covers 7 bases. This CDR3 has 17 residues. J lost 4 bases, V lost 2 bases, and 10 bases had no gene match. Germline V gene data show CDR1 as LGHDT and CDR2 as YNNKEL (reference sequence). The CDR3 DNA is TGTGCCAGCAGCCAACGCCTAAACAGGGGAAGTAATGAAAAACTGTTTTTT. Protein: CASSQRLNRGSNEKLFF.

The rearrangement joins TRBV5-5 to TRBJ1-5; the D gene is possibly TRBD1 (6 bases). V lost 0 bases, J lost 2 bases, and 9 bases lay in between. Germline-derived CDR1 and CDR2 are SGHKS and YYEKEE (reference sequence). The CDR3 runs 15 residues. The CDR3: CASSLDNRGNQPQHF. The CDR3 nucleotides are TGTGCCAGCAGCTTGGACAACAGGGGCAATCAGCCCCAGCATTTT.

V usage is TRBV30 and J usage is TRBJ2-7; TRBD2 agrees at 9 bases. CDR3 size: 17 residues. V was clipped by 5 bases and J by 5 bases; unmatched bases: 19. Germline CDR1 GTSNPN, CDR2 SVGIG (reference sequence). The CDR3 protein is CAWAGGQSLDSGDEQYF. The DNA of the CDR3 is TGTGCCTGGGCGGGGGGGCAGAGTCTAGATAGCGGGGACGAGCAGTACTTC.

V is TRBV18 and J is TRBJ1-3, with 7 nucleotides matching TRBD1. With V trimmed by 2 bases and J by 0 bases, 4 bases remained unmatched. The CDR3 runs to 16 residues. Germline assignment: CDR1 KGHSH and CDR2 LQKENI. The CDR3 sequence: CASSPEGASSGNTIYF. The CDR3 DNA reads TGTGCCAGCTCACCAGAGGGGGCGAGCTCTGGAAACACCATATATTTT.

CDR3 sequence reads: CASSPDRPHSPLHF. CDR3 sequence (DNA): TGTGCCAGCAGCCCGGACAGGCCCCATTCACCCCTCCACTTT. V usage is TRBV3-1 (or the pseudogene TRBV3-2) and J usage is TRBJ1-6, with TRBD1 matching over 7 bases. The CDR3 runs to 14 residues. The J segment lost 8 bases and the V segment lost 4 bases, leaving 5 bases of the junction unmatched. CDR1 LGHDT and CDR2 YNNKEL come from the germline V gene (reference sequence).

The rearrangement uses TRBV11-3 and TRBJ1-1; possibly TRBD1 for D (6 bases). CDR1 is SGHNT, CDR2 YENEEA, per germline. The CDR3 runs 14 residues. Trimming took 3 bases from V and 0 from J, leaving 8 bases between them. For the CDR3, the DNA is TGTGCCAGCAGCTTCAGGGGCATGAACACTGAAGCTTTCTTT. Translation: CASSFRGMNTEAFF.

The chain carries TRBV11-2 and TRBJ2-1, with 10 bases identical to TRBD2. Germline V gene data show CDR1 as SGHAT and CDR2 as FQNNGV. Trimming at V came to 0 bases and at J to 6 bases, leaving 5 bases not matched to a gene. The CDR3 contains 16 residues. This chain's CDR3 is CASSLDGASGSNEQFF. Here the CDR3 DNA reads TGTGCCAGCAGCTTAGATGGGGCTAGCGGGAGCAATGAGCAGTTCTTC.

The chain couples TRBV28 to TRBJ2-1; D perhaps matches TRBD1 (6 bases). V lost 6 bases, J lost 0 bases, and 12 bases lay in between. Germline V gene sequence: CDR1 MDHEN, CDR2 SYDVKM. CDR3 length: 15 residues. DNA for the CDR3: TGTGCCAGCAGAGGGGGACGGAACTCCTACAATGAGCAGTTCTTC. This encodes CASRGGRNSYNEQFF.

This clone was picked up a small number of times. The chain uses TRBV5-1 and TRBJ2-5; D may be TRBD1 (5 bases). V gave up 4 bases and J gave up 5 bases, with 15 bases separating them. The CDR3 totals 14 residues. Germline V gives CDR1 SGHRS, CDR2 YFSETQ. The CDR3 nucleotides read TGCGCCAGCAGCCTAGGACACGGTGGGGAGACCCAGTACTTC. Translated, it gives CASSLGHGGETQYF.

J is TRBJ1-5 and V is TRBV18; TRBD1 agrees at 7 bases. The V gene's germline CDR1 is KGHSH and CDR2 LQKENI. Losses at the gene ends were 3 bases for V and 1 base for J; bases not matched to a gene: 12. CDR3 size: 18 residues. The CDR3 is CASSPLRGRPLSNQPQHF. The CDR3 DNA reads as TGTGCCAGCTCACCGCTCAGGGGGAGACCTTTAAGCAATCAGCCCCAGCATTTT.

The CDR3 DNA follows: TGTGCCAGCAGTTCTTATCAGAGCAATCAGCCCCAGCATTTT. Encoded protein: CASSSYQSNQPQHF. The rearrangement uses TRBV6-6 and TRBJ1-5; D remains ambiguous. The CDR3 runs to 14 residues. Deletions cut 4 bases from V and 1 base from J, with 8 bases between. The germline V gene encodes CDR1 MNHNY and CDR2 SVGAGI (reference sequence).

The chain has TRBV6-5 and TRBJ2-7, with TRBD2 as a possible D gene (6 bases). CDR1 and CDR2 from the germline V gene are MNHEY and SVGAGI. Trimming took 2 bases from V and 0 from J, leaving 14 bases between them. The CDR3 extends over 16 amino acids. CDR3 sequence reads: CASSYASGVPSYEQYF. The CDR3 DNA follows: TGTGCCAGCAGTTACGCCTCGGGGGTGCCCTCCTACGAGCAGTACTTC.